Sequencing of this T cell receptor (beta chain) was carried out in a study of blood T cell repertoires in COVID-19 (dated by TCRdb to about 2020). The study in broad terms: The collaborator samples originated in the United States, Italy and Spain and spanned the acute and convalescent phases of COVID-19. A freely available public database, intended as a resource for researchers studying the immune response to SARS-CoV-2, is where the repertoires were released. HLA class I and class II types, where available, came from metadata supplied by the sample provider rather than from assay-based typing. Sample metadata almost always included a de-identified subject ID, COVID-19 status, age in years and sex. The material from the prospective study consisted of cDNA or gDNA derived from T cells, B-cell-depleted T cells, or PBMCs. Deeply sampled blood TCRbeta repertoires from subjects exposed to, actively infected with, or recovered from COVID-19 were included in the dataset. The samples were drawn from the first 160 participants of the ongoing ImmuneRACE study and from roughly 1,300 subjects provided by 6 global collaborators.

The collaborating institutions used their own protocols to collect whole blood in K2EDTA tubes. For TCRbeta analysis, collaborators shipped samples in one of three forms: frozen whole blood, isolated PBMCs, or DNA extracted from either of those sample types. TCRbeta CDR3 regions were amplified from genomic DNA by means of the immunoSEQ Assay, a bias-controlled multiplex PCR. Under the source paper's analysis protocol: Nucleated cell counts per sample were estimated from amplification of reference gene primers within the assay. To quantify the absolute abundance of each unique TCRbeta CDR3 rearrangement, sequence reads were collapsed and filtered. Productive Simpson clonality was computed per sample as the square root of Simpson's diversity index over productive rearrangements. Imported from immuneACCESS, the table was reduced by TCRdb to in-frame sequences with V and J called. These copies leave out some clones; in studies compared against another copy, an unresolved V gene accounts for under half, and the cause of the remainder is not known. The DNA gave D and trimming, while V, J and clone size come from that table. The sample profile shows around 91,000 clones; 60% to 85% of them were found once. The ten biggest clones cover 15% to 20% of the sample.

The CDR3 runs 12 amino acids, cysteine and phenylalanine included. The kept DNA is CDR3 alone, 36 bases in frame from the first base. Per the germline V gene, ENHRY is the CDR1 and SYGVKD is the CDR2. Between the V and J ends, shortened by 10 bases and 7 bases respectively, the junction contains 13 bases. Points on this clone: No cognate antigen has been identified for it. No base quality values were provided; no much bigger clone lies one nucleotide off.

Overall study results and their limits: The amount of clinical and demographic metadata varied by source and participant and was provided uncurated.

Sequencing used peripheral blood. This sequence originates from a woman aged 80 or older with active or convalescent COVID-19. Rearrangement joined TRBV10-3 to TRBJ2-2; the D segment could be TRBD2, given 7 matching bases. The CDR3 is CATAGAYGELFF. The DNA sequence follows: TGTGCCACCGCGGGGGCTTACGGGGAGCTGTTTTTT.